The clone carrying this T cell receptor beta chain came up a few times. Its antigen remains unidentified. Germline values: CDR1 SGHDT, CDR2 YYEEEE. CDR3 length: 15 amino acids. Trimming took off 1 base at V and 5 bases at J, with 15 bases between the two ends. TCRdb reanalysed the 5' RACE reads using MiXCR and keeps one entry per CDR3 protein. The top ten hold around 20% of the sample, which has hundreds of thousands of distinct CDR3 sequences, approximately 15% seen once. The sample comes from a study of T-cell memory formation after mild COVID-19. Whole-study results and caveats: Pre-infection memory harbored some responding clones, suggesting cross-reactive memory joined.

The chain links TRBV5-6 to TRBJ2-5; no clear D gene. The sample was PBMCs or a T cell subset sorted from them (not recorded which). This sequence originates from a man aged 18-30 years who had mild COVID-19 (a few samples of this study predate the infection). Cell type and time point are not known. The chain's CDR3 is CASSLKVGYGETQYF. In nucleotides, the CDR3 is TGTGCCAGCAGCTTGAAGGTGGGGTACGGGGAGACCCAGTACTTC.